What follows is one T cell receptor (beta chain) and its context. The antigen remains unidentified. The germline CDR1 and CDR2 sequences are DFQATT and SNEGSKA (reference sequence). The V and J ends lost 3 bases and 5 bases respectively, with 16 bases between them. The length of the CDR3 is 14 residues. This sample was included in a study of T cell repertoires in cytomegalovirus infection. The overall study: Shared public TCR beta signatures pointed to both CMV infection and a matching HLA type.

General study points: Accumulated public TCR beta family frequency recognized individuals carrying CMV together with the relevant HLA. In two of eight donors, the top clonotype was HLA-C-restricted CMV-specific.

MiXCR was run by TCRdb on the reads, yielding one entry per CDR3 protein. The sample shows some 240,000 distinct CDR3 sequences, about 17% of them seen only once. Sequencing used CD8+ T cells from PBMCs. The chain uses TRBV20-1 and TRBJ1-1; the D gene is possibly TRBD1 (6 bases). This sequence was found in a human donor in good health (CMV status not recorded). Some clones in this sample may be carry-over from other donors' samples. Written as DNA, the CDR3 is TGCAGTGCTAGGGGCAACAAGGGGGGAACTGAAGCTTTCTTT. This translates into CSARGNKGGTEAFF.